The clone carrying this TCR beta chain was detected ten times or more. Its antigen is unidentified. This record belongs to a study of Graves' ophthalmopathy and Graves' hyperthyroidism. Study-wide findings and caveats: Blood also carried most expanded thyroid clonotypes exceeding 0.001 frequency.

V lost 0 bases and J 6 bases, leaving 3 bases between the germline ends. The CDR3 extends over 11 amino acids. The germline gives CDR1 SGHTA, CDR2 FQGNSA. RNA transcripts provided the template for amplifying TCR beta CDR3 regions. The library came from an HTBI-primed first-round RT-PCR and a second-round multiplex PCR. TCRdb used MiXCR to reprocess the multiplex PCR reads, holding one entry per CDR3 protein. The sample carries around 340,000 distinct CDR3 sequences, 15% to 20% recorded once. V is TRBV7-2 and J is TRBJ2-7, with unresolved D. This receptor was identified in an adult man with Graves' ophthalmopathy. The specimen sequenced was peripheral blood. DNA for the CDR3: TGTGCCAGCAGCTTAGCGCGCGAGCAGTACTTC. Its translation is CASSLAREQYF.